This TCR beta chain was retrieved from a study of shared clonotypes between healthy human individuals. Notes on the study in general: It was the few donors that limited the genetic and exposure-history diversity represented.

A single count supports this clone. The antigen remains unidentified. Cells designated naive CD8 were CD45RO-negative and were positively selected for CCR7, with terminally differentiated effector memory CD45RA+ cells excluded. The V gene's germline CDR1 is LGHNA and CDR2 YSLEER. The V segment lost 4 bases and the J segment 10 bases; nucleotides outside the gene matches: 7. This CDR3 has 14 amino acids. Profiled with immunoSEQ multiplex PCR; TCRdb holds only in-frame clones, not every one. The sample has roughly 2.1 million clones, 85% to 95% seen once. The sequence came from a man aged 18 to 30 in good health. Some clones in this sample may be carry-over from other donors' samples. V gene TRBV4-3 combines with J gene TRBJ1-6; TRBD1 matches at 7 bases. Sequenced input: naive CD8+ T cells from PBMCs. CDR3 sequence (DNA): TGCGCCAGCAGCCCCCGGGACAGCGCCTCACCCCTCCACTTT. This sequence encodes CASSPRDSASPLHF.